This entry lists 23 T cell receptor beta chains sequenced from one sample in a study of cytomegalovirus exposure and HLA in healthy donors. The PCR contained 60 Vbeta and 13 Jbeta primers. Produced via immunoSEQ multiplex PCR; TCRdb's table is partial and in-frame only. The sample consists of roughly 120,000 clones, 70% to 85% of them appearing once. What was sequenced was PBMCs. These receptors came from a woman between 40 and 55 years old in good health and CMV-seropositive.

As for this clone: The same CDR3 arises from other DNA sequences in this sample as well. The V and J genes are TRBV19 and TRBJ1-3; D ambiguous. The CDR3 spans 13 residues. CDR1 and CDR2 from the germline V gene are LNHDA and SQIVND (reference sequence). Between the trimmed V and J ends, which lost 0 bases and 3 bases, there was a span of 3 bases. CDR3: CASSIDRGNTIYF. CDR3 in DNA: TGTGCCAGTAGTATAGACCGTGGAAACACCATATATTTT.

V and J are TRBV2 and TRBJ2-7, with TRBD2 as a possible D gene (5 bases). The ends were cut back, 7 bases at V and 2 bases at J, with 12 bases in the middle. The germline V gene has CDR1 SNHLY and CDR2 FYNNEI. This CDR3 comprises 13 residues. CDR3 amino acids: CASTDSVAYEQYF. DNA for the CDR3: TGTGCCAGCACCGATAGCGTCGCCTACGAGCAGTACTTC.

CDR3 coding DNA: TGTGCCAGCAGCTTGGCGGGGACTAGCGGGAAAAATGAGCAGTTCTTC. This translates into CASSLAGTSGKNEQFF. The V call is TRBV5-6, the J call TRBJ2-1; 13 positions match TRBD2. This CDR3 region has 16 residues. V shed 0 bases and J 7 bases; nucleotides not matched to a gene: 4. Germline-derived CDR1 and CDR2 are SGHDT and YYEEEE.

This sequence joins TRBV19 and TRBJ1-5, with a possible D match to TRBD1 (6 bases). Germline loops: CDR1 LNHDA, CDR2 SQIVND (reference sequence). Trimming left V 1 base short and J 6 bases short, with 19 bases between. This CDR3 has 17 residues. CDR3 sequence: CASSIGPRTAGLQPQHF. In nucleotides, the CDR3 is TGTGCCAGTAGTATAGGCCCGCGGACAGCCGGGCTTCAGCCCCAGCATTTT.

CDR3 nucleotides: TGTGCCACCATACCCCGGGGTCGTCTCTACGAGCAGTACTTC. It encodes CATIPRGRLYEQYF. The J gene is TRBJ2-7, the V gene TRBV6-5, with a possible D match to TRBD2 (5 bases). Per the germline V gene, CDR1 is MNHEY and CDR2 is SVGAGI. Deletions cut 10 bases from V and 3 bases from J, with 19 bases between. The CDR3 covers 14 residues.

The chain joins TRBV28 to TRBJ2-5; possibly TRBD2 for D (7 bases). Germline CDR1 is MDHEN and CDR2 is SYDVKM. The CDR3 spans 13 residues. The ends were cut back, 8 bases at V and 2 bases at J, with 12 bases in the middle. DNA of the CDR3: TGTGCCAGCGGAGGGGGGGCGCAAGAGACCCAGTACTTC. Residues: CASGGGAQETQYF.

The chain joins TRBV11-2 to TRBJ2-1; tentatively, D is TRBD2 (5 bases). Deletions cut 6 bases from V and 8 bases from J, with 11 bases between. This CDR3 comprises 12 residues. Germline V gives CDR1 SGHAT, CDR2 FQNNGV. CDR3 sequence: CASRLTRDEQFF. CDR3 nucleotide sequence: TGTGCCAGCAGGCTTACTAGAGATGAGCAGTTCTTC.

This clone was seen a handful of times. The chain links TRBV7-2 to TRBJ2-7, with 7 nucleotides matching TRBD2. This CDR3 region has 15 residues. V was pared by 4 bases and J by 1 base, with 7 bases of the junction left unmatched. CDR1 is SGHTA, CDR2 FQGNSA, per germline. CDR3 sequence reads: CASSSQTGGSYEQYF. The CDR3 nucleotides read TGTGCCAGCAGCTCCCAAACGGGAGGTTCCTACGAGCAGTACTTC.

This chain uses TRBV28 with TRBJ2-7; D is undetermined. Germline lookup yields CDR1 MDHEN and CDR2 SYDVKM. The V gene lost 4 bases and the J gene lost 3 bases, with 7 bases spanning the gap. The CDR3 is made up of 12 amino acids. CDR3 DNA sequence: TGTGCCAGCAGTTACAGTCTCTACGAGCAGTACTTC. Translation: CASSYSLYEQYF. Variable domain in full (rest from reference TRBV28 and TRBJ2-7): DVKVTQSSRYLVKRTGEKVFLECVQDMDHENMFWYRQDPGLGLRLIYFSYDVKMKEKGDIPEGYSVSREKKERFSLILESASTNQTSMYLCASSYSLYEQYFGPGTRLTVT.

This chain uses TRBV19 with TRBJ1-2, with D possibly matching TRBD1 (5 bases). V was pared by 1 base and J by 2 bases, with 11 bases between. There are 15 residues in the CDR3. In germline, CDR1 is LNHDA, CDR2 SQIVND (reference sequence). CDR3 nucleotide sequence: TGTGCCAGTAGTATAGCCGCCAGGGAAAACTATGGCTACACCTTC. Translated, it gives CASSIAARENYGYTF.

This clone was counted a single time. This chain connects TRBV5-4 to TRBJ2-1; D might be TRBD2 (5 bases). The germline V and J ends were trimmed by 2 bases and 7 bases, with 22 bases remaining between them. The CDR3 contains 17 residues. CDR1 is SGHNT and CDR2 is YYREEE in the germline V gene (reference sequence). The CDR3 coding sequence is TGTGCCAGCAGCTTCCGGACGGGAAGGATAAAAGGAAATGAGCAGTTCTTC. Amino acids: CASSFRTGRIKGNEQFF.

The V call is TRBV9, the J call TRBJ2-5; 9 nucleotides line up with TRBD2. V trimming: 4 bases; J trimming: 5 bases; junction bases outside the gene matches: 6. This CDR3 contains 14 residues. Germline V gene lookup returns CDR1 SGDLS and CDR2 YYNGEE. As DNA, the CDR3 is TGTGCCAGCAGCACTCTTAGCGGGAGTGAGACCCAGTACTTC. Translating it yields CASSTLSGSETQYF.

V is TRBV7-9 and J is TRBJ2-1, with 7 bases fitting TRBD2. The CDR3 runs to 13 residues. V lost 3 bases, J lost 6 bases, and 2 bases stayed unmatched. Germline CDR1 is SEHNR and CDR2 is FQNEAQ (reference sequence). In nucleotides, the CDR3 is TGTGCCAGCAGCTTTGGACTAGTCAATGAGCAGTTCTTC. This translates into CASSFGLVNEQFF.

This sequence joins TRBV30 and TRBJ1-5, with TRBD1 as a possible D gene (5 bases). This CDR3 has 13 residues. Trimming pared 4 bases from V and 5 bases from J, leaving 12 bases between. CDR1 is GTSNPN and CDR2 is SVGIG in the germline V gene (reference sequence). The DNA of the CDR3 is TGTGCCTGGACCCGGGACTCTGATCAGCCCCAGCATTTT. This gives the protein CAWTRDSDQPQHF.

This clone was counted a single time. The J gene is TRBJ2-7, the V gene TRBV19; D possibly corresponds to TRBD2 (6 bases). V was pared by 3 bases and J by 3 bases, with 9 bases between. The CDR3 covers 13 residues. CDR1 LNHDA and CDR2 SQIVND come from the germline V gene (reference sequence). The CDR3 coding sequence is TGTGCCAGTAGTATGTATAGCGGCTACGAGCAGTACTTC. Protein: CASSMYSGYEQYF.

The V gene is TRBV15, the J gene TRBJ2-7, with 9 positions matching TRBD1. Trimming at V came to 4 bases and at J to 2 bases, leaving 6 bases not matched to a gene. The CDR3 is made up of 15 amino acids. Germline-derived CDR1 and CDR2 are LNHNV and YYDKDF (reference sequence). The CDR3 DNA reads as TGTGCCACCAGCATGACCCGGGACAGGGCCTACGAGCAGTACTTC. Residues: CATSMTRDRAYEQYF.

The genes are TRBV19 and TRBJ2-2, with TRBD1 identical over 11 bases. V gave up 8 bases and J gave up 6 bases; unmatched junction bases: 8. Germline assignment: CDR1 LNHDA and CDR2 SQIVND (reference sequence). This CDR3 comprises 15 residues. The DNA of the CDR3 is TGTGCCAGTGGGACAGGGGGTGGTTGGGCCGGGGAGCTGTTTTTT. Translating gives CASGTGGGWAGELFF.

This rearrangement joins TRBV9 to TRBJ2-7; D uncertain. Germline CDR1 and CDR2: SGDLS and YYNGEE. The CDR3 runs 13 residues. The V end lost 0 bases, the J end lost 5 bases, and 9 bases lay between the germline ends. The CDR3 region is CASSVGAADEQYF. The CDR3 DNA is TGTGCCAGCAGCGTAGGGGCAGCCGACGAGCAGTACTTC.

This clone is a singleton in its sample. This chain's CDR3 is CASSLALSGRINEQFF. CDR3 DNA: TGTGCCAGCAGCTTAGCGCTAAGCGGGAGGATCAATGAGCAGTTCTTC. V is TRBV7-8 and J is TRBJ2-1; 9 nucleotides match TRBD2. J gave up 6 bases and V 0 bases, and 6 bases lay outside the gene matches. The germline gives CDR1 SGHVS, CDR2 FQNEAQ. The CDR3 loop spans 16 amino acids.

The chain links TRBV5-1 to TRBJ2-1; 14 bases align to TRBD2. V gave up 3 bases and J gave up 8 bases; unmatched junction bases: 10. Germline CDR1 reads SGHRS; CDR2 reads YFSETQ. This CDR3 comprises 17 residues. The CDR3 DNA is TGCGCCAGCAGCTCCACCCTGACTAGCGGGAGGGCCCATGAGCAGTTCTTC. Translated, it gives CASSSTLTSGRAHEQFF.

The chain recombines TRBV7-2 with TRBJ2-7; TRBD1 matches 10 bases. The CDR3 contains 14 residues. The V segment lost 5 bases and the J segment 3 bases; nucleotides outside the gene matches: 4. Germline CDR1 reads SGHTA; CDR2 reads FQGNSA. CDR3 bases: TGTGCCAGCAGCCCCCGGACAGGGGGCTACGAGCAGTACTTC. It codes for CASSPRTGGYEQYF. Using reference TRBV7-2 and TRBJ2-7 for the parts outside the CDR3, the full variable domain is GAGVSQSPSNKVTEKGKDVELRCDPISGHTALYWYRQSLGQGLEFLIYFQGNSAPDKSGLPSDRFSAERTGGSVSTLTIQRTQQEDSAVYLCASSPRTGGYEQYFGPGTRLTVT.

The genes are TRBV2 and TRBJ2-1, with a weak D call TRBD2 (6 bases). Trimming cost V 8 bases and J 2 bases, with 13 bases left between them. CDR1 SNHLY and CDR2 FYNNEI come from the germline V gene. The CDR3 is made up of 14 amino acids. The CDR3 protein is CASGVDYPYNEQFF. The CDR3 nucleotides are TGTGCCAGCGGGGTGGACTACCCCTACAATGAGCAGTTCTTC.

Here the CDR3 reads CAISESRTDYEQYF. The CDR3 DNA reads as TGTGCCATCAGTGAGTCAAGGACAGACTACGAGCAGTACTTC. The chain couples TRBV10-3 to TRBJ2-7; possible D gene TRBD1, 6 bases. From germline, CDR1 is ENHRY and CDR2 SYGVKD. This CDR3 region has 14 residues. V gave up 0 bases and J gave up 3 bases, with 9 bases separating them.